This is a list of T cell receptor beta chains from one sample in a study of T cell responses to AZD1222 COVID-19 vaccine. Profiling relied on immunoSEQ multiplex PCR, and the TCRdb table lists in-frame clones only, not all of them. The repertoire holds under 80,000 clones, with about 91% as singletons. Sequencing used peripheral blood, obtained on day 0 of AZD1222 vaccination. The source of these receptors is an adult in good health. CDR3s include the opening cysteine and the closing phenylalanine or tryptophan. Each record gives: clone size, V gene, D gene, J gene, CDR3 length, CDR3 DNA, CDR3 protein. D genes are given only for firm matches. Where a row states a size, it is once, few, many or the class of an expanded clone; other rows omit it.

abundance: .; v_gene: TRBV30; d_gene: TRBD2; j_gene: TRBJ2-3; len: 15; CDR3nt: TGTGCCTGGAGTGGGTTGGGCGGGGGGACAGATACGCAGTATTTT; CDR3aa: CAWSGLGGGTDTQYF
abundance: few; v_gene: TRBV4-1; d_gene: TRBD1; j_gene: TRBJ1-1; len: 16; CDR3nt: TGCGCCAGCAGCCCCCAGGGGCAACAGGGGGCGGCTGAAGCTTTCTTT; CDR3aa: CASSPQGQQGAAEAFF
abundance: .; v_gene: TRBV7-9; d_gene: .; j_gene: TRBJ2-7; len: 11; CDR3nt: TGTGCCAGCAGTCATACCTACGAGCAGTACTTC; CDR3aa: CASSHTYEQYF
abundance: .; v_gene: TRBV3-1/TRBV3-2; d_gene: .; j_gene: TRBJ2-7; len: 14; CDR3nt: TGTGCCAGCAGCCAAACAGGGCTCTCCTACGAGCAGTACTTC; CDR3aa: CASSQTGLSYEQYF
abundance: .; v_gene: TRBV18; d_gene: .; j_gene: TRBJ1-6; len: 15; CDR3nt: TGTGCCAGCTCATACGACAGCTCCTATAATTCACCCCTCCACTTT; CDR3aa: CASSYDSSYNSPLHF
abundance: .; v_gene: TRBV5-6; d_gene: .; j_gene: TRBJ1-2; len: 13; CDR3nt: TGTGCCAGCAGCTCATGGGTCGGGGACGGCTACACCTTC; CDR3aa: CASSSWVGDGYTF
abundance: .; v_gene: TRBV9; d_gene: TRBD2; j_gene: TRBJ2-5; len: 14; CDR3nt: TGTGCCAGCAGCGTAGCTACTAGCGAGCAGACCCAGTACTTC; CDR3aa: CASSVATSEQTQYF
abundance: once; v_gene: TRBV19; d_gene: .; j_gene: TRBJ1-1; len: 13; CDR3nt: TGTGCCAGTAGTATCACATCGAACACTGAAGCTTTCTTT; CDR3aa: CASSITSNTEAFF
abundance: once; v_gene: TRBV5-6; d_gene: TRBD1; j_gene: TRBJ2-7; len: 13; CDR3nt: TGTGCCAGCAGCCCTACAGGGGGCGGATGGCATTACTTC; CDR3aa: CASSPTGGGWHYF
abundance: .; v_gene: TRBV5-8; d_gene: .; j_gene: TRBJ1-5; len: 15; CDR3nt: TGTGCCAGCAGCTTGGGTTCAGCGGGACACCAGCCCCAGCATTTT; CDR3aa: CASSLGSAGHQPQHF
abundance: .; v_gene: TRBV28; d_gene: .; j_gene: TRBJ1-3; len: 15; CDR3nt: TGTGCCAGCAGTTCCCGGGGGGCGCGAGGAAACACCATATATTTT; CDR3aa: CASSSRGARGNTIYF
abundance: .; v_gene: TRBV5-6; d_gene: .; j_gene: TRBJ1-1; len: 12; CDR3nt: TGTGCCAGCAGCTTAAACGGGACTGCTGATTTCTTT; CDR3aa: CASSLNGTADFF
abundance: .; v_gene: TRBV6-5; d_gene: TRBD1; j_gene: TRBJ1-5; len: 14; CDR3nt: TGTGCCAGCAGTTGGACAGGGGGGGATCAGCCCCAGCATTTT; CDR3aa: CASSWTGGDQPQHF
abundance: .; v_gene: TRBV3-1/TRBV3-2; d_gene: TRBD2; j_gene: TRBJ2-1; len: 14; CDR3nt: TGTGCCAGCAGCCAAGGACTAGCCGGGAATGAGCAGTTCTTC; CDR3aa: CASSQGLAGNEQFF
abundance: .; v_gene: TRBV24-1; d_gene: .; j_gene: TRBJ1-2; len: 12; CDR3nt: TGTGCCACCAGTGTCACGGATTATGGCTACACCTTC; CDR3aa: CATSVTDYGYTF
abundance: .; v_gene: TRBV19; d_gene: TRBD1; j_gene: TRBJ1-5; len: 15; CDR3nt: TGTGCCAGTAGTATAGAGGGACAGGCTAGACAGCCCCAGCATTTT; CDR3aa: CASSIEGQARQPQHF
abundance: medium-sized; v_gene: TRBV27; d_gene: .; j_gene: TRBJ1-5; len: 15; CDR3nt: TGTGCCAGCAGTTCCCTTGCAGGGCCCAATCAGCCCCAGCATTTT; CDR3aa: CASSSLAGPNQPQHF
abundance: once; v_gene: TRBV6-1; d_gene: .; j_gene: TRBJ1-3; len: 16; CDR3nt: TGTGCCAGCAGTGGGACTTCGACAGCCTCTGGAAACACCATATATTTT; CDR3aa: CASSGTSTASGNTIYF
abundance: .; v_gene: TRBV14; d_gene: .; j_gene: TRBJ2-7; len: 13; CDR3nt: TGTGCCAGCAGCCAAGATAGGGTGCGAGGGCAGTACTTC; CDR3aa: CASSQDRVRGQYF
abundance: .; v_gene: TRBV9; d_gene: .; j_gene: TRBJ1-5; len: 15; CDR3nt: TGTGCCAGCAACGAAGCAGGTTATAGCAATCAGCCCCAGCATTTT; CDR3aa: CASNEAGYSNQPQHF
abundance: .; v_gene: TRBV5-1; d_gene: TRBD1; j_gene: TRBJ1-4; len: 15; CDR3nt: TGCGCCAGCAGCCGCCGGACAGGCGTCAATGAAAAACTGTTTTTT; CDR3aa: CASSRRTGVNEKLFF
abundance: .; v_gene: TRBV3-1/TRBV3-2; d_gene: .; j_gene: TRBJ2-7; len: 11; CDR3nt: TGTGCCAGCAGCCTCGGGACAGAGCAGTACTTC; CDR3aa: CASSLGTEQYF
abundance: once; v_gene: TRBV7-3; d_gene: .; j_gene: TRBJ2-7; len: 15; CDR3nt: TGTGCCAGCAGCTTAACTCCGGGTAGGGGCTACGAGCAGTACTTC; CDR3aa: CASSLTPGRGYEQYF
abundance: .; v_gene: TRBV30; d_gene: .; j_gene: TRBJ1-6; len: 16; CDR3nt: TGTGCCTGGACCAATGGAGGTTTGCCCTATAATTCACCCCTCCACTTT; CDR3aa: CAWTNGGLPYNSPLHF
abundance: .; v_gene: TRBV4-1; d_gene: .; j_gene: TRBJ2-2; len: 15; CDR3nt: TGCGCCAGCAGCCCAAATACAGGGTCGGTCGGGGAGCTGTTTTTT; CDR3aa: CASSPNTGSVGELFF
abundance: .; v_gene: TRBV30; d_gene: .; j_gene: TRBJ2-7; len: 17; CDR3nt: TGTGCCTGGAGTCAACCAAAAACTAGTCCCTCGAGCTACGAGCAGTACTTC; CDR3aa: CAWSQPKTSPSSYEQYF
abundance: few; v_gene: TRBV28; d_gene: .; j_gene: TRBJ2-7; len: 14; CDR3nt: TGTGCCAGCAGTTTAGCGCTGAGCACCTACGAGCAGTACTTC; CDR3aa: CASSLALSTYEQYF
abundance: .; v_gene: TRBV6-5; d_gene: .; j_gene: TRBJ1-4; len: 12; CDR3nt: TGTGCCAGCAGCCAATTCAATGAAAAACTGTTTTTT; CDR3aa: CASSQFNEKLFF
abundance: .; v_gene: TRBV19; d_gene: .; j_gene: TRBJ1-1; len: 16; CDR3nt: TGTGCCAGTAGCCCTGGGGTAGCAGGGCCGGAGATTGTGGCTTTCTTT; CDR3aa: CASSPGVAGPEIVAFF
abundance: .; v_gene: TRBV21-1; d_gene: .; j_gene: TRBJ1-2; len: 18; CDR3nt: TGTGCCAGCAGCGACGGAAGGGCCCCTTTCTCGCGCTTCTATGGCTACACCTTC; CDR3aa: CASSDGRAPFSRFYGYTF
abundance: .; v_gene: TRBV10-3; d_gene: TRBD2; j_gene: TRBJ2-7; len: 15; CDR3nt: TGTGCCATCAGGGTGGGACTAGCTGGTTCCTACGAGCAGTACTTC; CDR3aa: CAIRVGLAGSYEQYF
abundance: .; v_gene: TRBV24-1; d_gene: .; j_gene: TRBJ1-3; len: 14; CDR3nt: TGTGCCACCAGCCCCCGGGGGCCTGGAAACACCATATATTTT; CDR3aa: CATSPRGPGNTIYF
abundance: .; v_gene: TRBV5-1; d_gene: .; j_gene: TRBJ1-5; len: 15; CDR3nt: TGCGCCAGCAGCTTGGCCGGGGGGGAACATCAGCCCCAGCATTTT; CDR3aa: CASSLAGGEHQPQHF
abundance: .; v_gene: TRBV19; d_gene: TRBD1; j_gene: TRBJ2-2; len: 16; CDR3nt: TGTGCCAGTAGCCACCTACGGGACAGGGGGCGAGGGGAGCTGTTTTTT; CDR3aa: CASSHLRDRGRGELFF
abundance: .; v_gene: TRBV6-1; d_gene: .; j_gene: TRBJ1-1; len: 14; CDR3nt: TGTGCCAGCAGTGAAGGCCGGGGGAGGGCTGAAGCTTTCTTT; CDR3aa: CASSEGRGRAEAFF
abundance: once; v_gene: TRBV14; d_gene: TRBD2; j_gene: TRBJ2-7; len: 13; CDR3nt: TGTGCCAGCAGACTAGCGGGCTCCTACGAGCAGTACTTC; CDR3aa: CASRLAGSYEQYF
abundance: .; v_gene: TRBV3-1/TRBV3-2; d_gene: .; j_gene: TRBJ2-5; len: 15; CDR3nt: TGTGCCAGCAGCCAAGATCAGGGGTCGCAAGAGACCCAGTACTTC; CDR3aa: CASSQDQGSQETQYF
abundance: .; v_gene: TRBV5-4; d_gene: .; j_gene: TRBJ2-7; len: 15; CDR3nt: TGTGCCAGCAGCCCGGAACAGGCACGTTCCCACGAGCAGTACTTC; CDR3aa: CASSPEQARSHEQYF
abundance: few; v_gene: TRBV7-9; d_gene: .; j_gene: TRBJ2-3; len: 13; CDR3nt: TGTGCCAGCAGCTTGAGTGGGGCAGGTACGCAGTATTTT; CDR3aa: CASSLSGAGTQYF
abundance: once; v_gene: TRBV7-3; d_gene: TRBD2; j_gene: TRBJ2-1; len: 16; CDR3nt: TGTGCCAGCAGACGACGGACTAGCGGGGCCTACAATGAGCAGTTCTTC; CDR3aa: CASRRRTSGAYNEQFF
abundance: many; v_gene: TRBV27; d_gene: .; j_gene: TRBJ2-2; len: 17; CDR3nt: TGTGCCAGCAGTTTGGGCTACACGGGCCCCTTCGCCGGGGAGCTGTTTTTT; CDR3aa: CASSLGYTGPFAGELFF